Listed below are T cell receptor beta chains from one sample, sequenced in a study of T cell responses to AZD1222 COVID-19 vaccine. Repertoires were generated with immunoSEQ multiplex PCR, while TCRdb's copy carries only in-frame clones and drops some. The data contain some 130,000 clones, about 90% of them singletons. Material: peripheral blood, obtained on day 0 of MenACWY control vaccination. These receptors were collected from an adult in good health. The CDR3 runs from the conserved cysteine through the conserved F or W. A D gene is named only where the DNA matches it firmly. Clone size is given for some rows only: seen once, a few or many times, or a class if the clone is expanded.

d_gene: .
j_gene: TRBJ1-5
v_gene: TRBV2
abundance: .
CDR3aa: CASRGGKGQPQHF
CDR3nt: TGTGCCAGCAGGGGAGGGAAGGGGCAGCCCCAGCATTTT

d_gene: .
j_gene: TRBJ1-2
v_gene: TRBV7-9
abundance: .
CDR3aa: CASSSHRDLNYGYTF
CDR3nt: TGTGCCAGCAGCTCCCACAGGGACCTTAACTATGGCTACACCTTC

d_gene: .
j_gene: TRBJ1-3
v_gene: TRBV19
abundance: .
CDR3aa: CASSDISGNTIYF
CDR3nt: TGTGCCAGTAGTGACATCTCTGGAAACACCATATATTTT

d_gene: .
j_gene: TRBJ1-2
v_gene: TRBV28
abundance: .
CDR3aa: CASLREPMGGYTF
CDR3nt: TGTGCCAGCTTAAGGGAACCGATGGGTGGCTACACCTTC

d_gene: .
j_gene: TRBJ2-3
v_gene: TRBV5-4
abundance: .
CDR3aa: CASMTPEGGTDTQYF
CDR3nt: TGTGCCAGTATGACTCCGGAGGGAGGCACAGATACGCAGTATTTT

d_gene: .
j_gene: TRBJ1-4
v_gene: TRBV28
abundance: .
CDR3aa: CASSLVGEATNEKLFF
CDR3nt: TGTGCCAGCAGTTTGGTGGGTGAAGCAACTAATGAAAAACTGTTTTTT

d_gene: .
j_gene: TRBJ1-1
v_gene: TRBV2
abundance: .
CDR3aa: CASSERGESPEAFF
CDR3nt: TGTGCCAGCAGTGAGAGGGGGGAGAGCCCTGAAGCTTTCTTT

d_gene: .
j_gene: TRBJ1-1
v_gene: TRBV9
abundance: .
CDR3aa: CASSGMKNTEAFF
CDR3nt: TGTGCCAGCAGTGGGATGAAGAACACTGAAGCTTTCTTT

d_gene: .
j_gene: TRBJ1-2
v_gene: TRBV4-1
abundance: .
CDR3aa: CASSQTGLDYGYTF
CDR3nt: TGCGCCAGCAGCCAAACAGGGTTGGACTATGGCTACACCTTC

d_gene: .
j_gene: TRBJ1-6
v_gene: TRBV11-2
abundance: .
CDR3aa: CASSFGDSPLHF
CDR3nt: TGTGCCAGCAGCTTCGGGGATTCACCCCTCCACTTT

d_gene: .
j_gene: TRBJ2-7
v_gene: TRBV11-1
abundance: few
CDR3aa: CASSLTYEQYF
CDR3nt: TGTGCCAGCAGCCTCACCTACGAGCAGTACTTC

d_gene: .
j_gene: TRBJ2-5
v_gene: TRBV14
abundance: once
CDR3aa: CASSQERTLGGETQYF
CDR3nt: TGTGCCAGCAGCCAAGAAAGGACGTTAGGAGGAGAGACCCAGTACTTC

d_gene: TRBD2
j_gene: TRBJ2-7
v_gene: TRBV3-1/TRBV3-2
abundance: .
CDR3aa: CASSSSGSAYEQYF
CDR3nt: TGTGCCAGCAGCTCTAGCGGATCCGCCTACGAGCAGTACTTC

d_gene: TRBD2
j_gene: TRBJ2-7
v_gene: TRBV27
abundance: .
CDR3aa: CASSSLGLQGSGGYF
CDR3nt: TGTGCCAGCAGTTCTTTAGGACTCCAAGGGTCGGGAGGGTACTTC

d_gene: .
j_gene: TRBJ1-1
v_gene: TRBV2
abundance: .
CDR3aa: CASRQTLNTEAFF
CDR3nt: TGTGCCAGCCGACAGACCCTGAACACTGAAGCTTTCTTT

d_gene: TRBD2
j_gene: TRBJ2-3
v_gene: TRBV5-1
abundance: .
CDR3aa: CASSRLAAVGDTQYF
CDR3nt: TGCGCCAGCAGCAGGCTAGCGGCGGTGGGAGATACGCAGTATTTT

d_gene: .
j_gene: TRBJ2-3
v_gene: TRBV7-9
abundance: .
CDR3aa: CASSLTRRTDTQYF
CDR3nt: TGTGCCAGCAGCTTGACGAGGCGGACAGATACGCAGTATTTT

d_gene: .
j_gene: TRBJ2-3
v_gene: TRBV15
abundance: .
CDR3aa: CATSNARHTDTQYF
CDR3nt: TGTGCCACCAGCAACGCTAGACACACAGATACGCAGTATTTT

d_gene: .
j_gene: TRBJ2-7
v_gene: TRBV2
abundance: .
CDR3aa: CASSEGRQSYEQYF
CDR3nt: TGTGCCAGCAGTGAAGGCAGGCAGTCCTACGAGCAGTACTTC

d_gene: .
j_gene: TRBJ2-7
v_gene: TRBV24-1
abundance: .
CDR3aa: CATSDLSDEQYF
CDR3nt: TGTGCCACCAGTGATTTGTCCGACGAGCAGTACTTC

d_gene: TRBD2
j_gene: TRBJ2-1
v_gene: TRBV7-9
abundance: .
CDR3aa: CASSQLAGGSPEFF
CDR3nt: TGTGCCAGCAGCCAACTAGCGGGAGGTTCTCCAGAGTTCTTC

d_gene: TRBD1
j_gene: TRBJ2-7
v_gene: TRBV11-2
abundance: .
CDR3aa: CASRHFRDRGFYEQYF
CDR3nt: TGTGCCAGCAGACATTTCCGGGACAGGGGATTTTACGAGCAGTACTTC

d_gene: .
j_gene: TRBJ1-3
v_gene: TRBV7-2
abundance: few
CDR3aa: CASSSQTFSGNTIYF
CDR3nt: TGTGCCAGCAGCTCACAGACATTCTCTGGAAACACCATATATTTT

d_gene: .
j_gene: TRBJ2-2
v_gene: TRBV19
abundance: .
CDR3aa: CASSIRDLNTGELFF
CDR3nt: TGTGCCAGTAGTATTCGGGATCTGAACACCGGGGAGCTGTTTTTT

d_gene: TRBD1
j_gene: TRBJ1-2
v_gene: TRBV2
abundance: .
CDR3aa: CASSEARQGAGYTF
CDR3nt: TGTGCCAGCAGTGAAGCGCGACAGGGGGCTGGCTACACCTTC

d_gene: .
j_gene: TRBJ2-1
v_gene: TRBV6-5
abundance: .
CDR3aa: CAIGGTEGYNEQFF
CDR3nt: TGTGCCATCGGGGGAACGGAAGGATACAATGAGCAGTTCTTC

d_gene: TRBD1
j_gene: TRBJ1-2
v_gene: TRBV19
abundance: .
CDR3aa: CASGYRGGGYTF
CDR3nt: TGTGCCAGTGGGTACAGGGGGGGTGGCTACACCTTC

d_gene: TRBD1
j_gene: TRBJ2-7
v_gene: TRBV27
abundance: .
CDR3aa: CASSPQGAGEQYF
CDR3nt: TGTGCCAGCAGTCCCCAGGGGGCGGGGGAGCAGTACTTC

d_gene: .
j_gene: TRBJ2-1
v_gene: TRBV7-9
abundance: .
CDR3aa: CAAGRTVHNEQFF
CDR3nt: TGTGCCGCAGGACGGACAGTCCACAATGAGCAGTTCTTC

d_gene: .
j_gene: TRBJ1-5
v_gene: TRBV2
abundance: .
CDR3aa: CASSERQKNQPQHF
CDR3nt: TGTGCCAGCAGTGAAAGGCAGAAAAATCAGCCCCAGCATTTT

d_gene: .
j_gene: TRBJ1-1
v_gene: TRBV18
abundance: .
CDR3aa: CASSPRNGRGTEAFF
CDR3nt: TGTGCCAGCTCACCAAGAAACGGCCGGGGCACTGAAGCTTTCTTT

d_gene: TRBD2
j_gene: TRBJ2-1
v_gene: TRBV4-1
abundance: .
CDR3aa: CASSLSGQSYNEQFF
CDR3nt: TGCGCCAGCAGCCTTAGCGGGCAGTCCTACAATGAGCAGTTCTTC

d_gene: TRBD2
j_gene: TRBJ2-1
v_gene: TRBV5-3
abundance: once
CDR3aa: CARRPTGTSGGYNEQFF
CDR3nt: TGTGCCAGAAGACCTACCGGGACTAGCGGGGGTTACAATGAGCAGTTCTTC

d_gene: TRBD1
j_gene: TRBJ1-6
v_gene: TRBV18
abundance: .
CDR3aa: CASSPDRASSPLHF
CDR3nt: TGTGCCAGCTCACCGGACAGGGCAAGCTCACCCCTCCACTTT

d_gene: .
j_gene: TRBJ2-6
v_gene: TRBV18
abundance: .
CDR3aa: CASSWKTSGANVLTF
CDR3nt: TGTGCCAGCTCTTGGAAGACCTCTGGGGCCAACGTCCTGACTTTC

d_gene: .
j_gene: TRBJ2-3
v_gene: TRBV20-1
abundance: .
CDR3aa: CSARREEWYF
CDR3nt: TGCAGTGCTAGGCGCGAGGAATGGTATTTT

d_gene: .
j_gene: TRBJ2-7
v_gene: TRBV12-3/TRBV12-4
abundance: .
CDR3aa: CASSLDNEQYF
CDR3nt: TGTGCCAGCAGTCTCGATAACGAGCAGTACTTC

d_gene: .
j_gene: TRBJ1-5
v_gene: TRBV27
abundance: .
CDR3aa: CASSLTGDYQPQHF
CDR3nt: TGTGCCAGCAGTTTAACCGGGGACTATCAGCCCCAGCATTTT

d_gene: .
j_gene: TRBJ1-2
v_gene: TRBV10-3
abundance: .
CDR3aa: CAISELVGKSYGYTF
CDR3nt: TGTGCCATCAGTGAGTTGGTAGGGAAGAGCTATGGCTACACCTTC

d_gene: TRBD1
j_gene: TRBJ1-1
v_gene: TRBV5-6
abundance: few
CDR3aa: CASSQRDRYTEAFF
CDR3nt: TGTGCCAGCAGCCAACGGGACAGATACACTGAAGCTTTCTTT

d_gene: .
j_gene: TRBJ2-7
v_gene: TRBV5-1
abundance: .
CDR3aa: CASSLEAKGEYEQYF
CDR3nt: TGCGCCAGCAGCTTGGAAGCTAAGGGGGAATACGAGCAGTACTTC

d_gene: .
j_gene: TRBJ1-4
v_gene: TRBV28
abundance: .
CDR3aa: CASSYMVGNEKLFF
CDR3nt: TGTGCCAGCAGTTACATGGTGGGGAATGAAAAACTGTTTTTT

d_gene: TRBD1
j_gene: TRBJ2-5
v_gene: TRBV14
abundance: .
CDR3aa: CASSQNRGQETQYF
CDR3nt: TGTGCCAGCAGCCAGAACAGGGGACAAGAGACCCAGTACTTC

d_gene: TRBD1
j_gene: TRBJ1-1
v_gene: TRBV5-1
abundance: .
CDR3aa: CASSRDREDTEAFF
CDR3nt: TGCGCCAGCAGTCGCGACAGGGAGGACACTGAAGCTTTCTTT

d_gene: .
j_gene: TRBJ1-5
v_gene: TRBV28
abundance: .
CDR3aa: CASSRLVFRASNQPQHF
CDR3nt: TGTGCCAGCAGTCGTCTCGTTTTTCGGGCTAGCAATCAGCCCCAGCATTTT

d_gene: .
j_gene: TRBJ2-1
v_gene: TRBV11-3
abundance: once
CDR3aa: CASSLQTPNEQFF
CDR3nt: TGTGCCAGCAGCTTACAAACTCCCAATGAGCAGTTCTTC

d_gene: .
j_gene: TRBJ1-5
v_gene: TRBV28
abundance: .
CDR3aa: CASSSRLAQHF
CDR3nt: TGTGCCAGCAGTTCCCGGTTGGCCCAGCATTTT

d_gene: .
j_gene: TRBJ2-5
v_gene: TRBV11-3
abundance: .
CDR3aa: CASSLTTNQETQYF
CDR3nt: TGTGCCAGCAGCTTAACAACGAACCAAGAGACCCAGTACTTC

d_gene: TRBD1
j_gene: TRBJ2-7
v_gene: TRBV9
abundance: few
CDR3aa: CAAQDRGLLYF
CDR3nt: TGTGCCGCGCAGGACAGGGGGCTTCTGTACTTC

d_gene: .
j_gene: TRBJ2-1
v_gene: TRBV2
abundance: .
CDR3aa: CASSEVVLRGNEQFF
CDR3nt: TGTGCCAGCAGTGAGGTGGTCCTACGGGGCAATGAGCAGTTCTTC

d_gene: TRBD1
j_gene: TRBJ2-7
v_gene: TRBV27
abundance: .
CDR3aa: CASSYGTAYEQYF
CDR3nt: TGTGCCAGCAGTTACGGGACAGCCTACGAGCAGTACTTC

d_gene: TRBD2
j_gene: TRBJ2-7
v_gene: TRBV29-1
abundance: .
CDR3aa: CSVEGSGGAYEQYF
CDR3nt: TGCAGCGTTGAAGGTTCGGGAGGAGCGTACGAGCAGTACTTC

d_gene: .
j_gene: TRBJ1-1
v_gene: TRBV9
abundance: .
CDR3aa: CASSVGGPGTGEAFF
CDR3nt: TGTGCCAGCAGCGTAGGCGGCCCCGGGACGGGAGAAGCTTTCTTT